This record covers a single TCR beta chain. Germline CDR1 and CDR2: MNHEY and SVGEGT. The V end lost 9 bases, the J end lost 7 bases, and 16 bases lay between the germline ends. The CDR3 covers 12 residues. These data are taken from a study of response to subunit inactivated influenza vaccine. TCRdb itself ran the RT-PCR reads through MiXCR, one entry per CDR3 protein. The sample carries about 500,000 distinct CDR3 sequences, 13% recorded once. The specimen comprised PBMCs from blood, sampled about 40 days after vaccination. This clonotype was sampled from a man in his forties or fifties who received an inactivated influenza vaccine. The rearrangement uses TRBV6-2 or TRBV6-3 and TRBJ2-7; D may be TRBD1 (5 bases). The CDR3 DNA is TGTGCCAGTACAAGGGGCCCTTGGGAGCAGTACTTC. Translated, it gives CASTRGPWEQYF.